The TCR beta chain described here comes from a study of CD8 T cells in ankylosing spondylitis. Study-level results: Enrichment of disease-linked clones was reportedly significant in matched ankylosing spondylitis synovial fluid. Seemingly characteristic of ankylosing spondylitis blood was a TCR beta motif consisting of about 8 highly homologous variants. With a CD8+ phenotype, disease-linked clones were relatively rare in peripheral blood.

In this sample, this clonotype turned up many times. The antigen is unknown. Between the trimmed V and J ends, which lost 4 bases and 1 base, there was a span of 16 bases. The CDR3 runs to 16 residues. Per germline, CDR1 MNHNS and CDR2 SASEGT. The TCR beta libraries were generated through quantitative 5'-RACE incorporating molecular barcodes. TCRdb recomputed calls from the 5' RACE reads with MiXCR, one row per CDR3 protein. Of under 250,000 distinct CDR3 sequences listed, roughly 10% are singletons. Sequencing was carried out using blood, either unsorted or a sorted T cell fraction (not recorded which). This receptor was identified in a male donor with ankylosing spondylitis or in good health (not recorded which). The chain employs TRBV6-1 and TRBJ1-1, with D hard to call. CDR3 in amino acids: CASSGPLALSNTEAFF. The CDR3 bases are TGTGCCAGCAGTGGCCCTCTCGCCTTGTCGAACACTGAAGCTTTCTTT.